The 23 T cell receptor beta chains below come from one sample, sequenced in a study of beta chain features in type 1 diabetes. Every bit of the isolated RNA underwent reverse transcription, so sequencing read expressed TCRB transcripts. Sequencing was performed with immunoSEQ multiplex PCR; in TCRdb, only in-frame clones are kept and a portion is missing. The sample carries approximately 160,000 clones, around 8.5% recorded once. Input material: central memory CD4+ T cells from blood. Source of these receptors: a man between 18 and 29 years old in good health.

The rearrangement uses TRBV6-4 and TRBJ2-3, with a tentative D call TRBD1 (6 bases). This CDR3 is built from 14 residues. Germline-derived CDR1 and CDR2 are MRHNA and SNTAGT. The germline V and J ends were trimmed by 4 bases and 2 bases, with 10 bases remaining between them. The CDR3 sequence is CASSVGQPTDTQYF. CDR3 nucleotide sequence: TGTGCCAGCAGTGTCGGACAGCCCACAGATACGCAGTATTTT.

This clone showed up just a few times. This rearrangement joins TRBV5-1 to TRBJ2-5; TRBD1 aligns across 9 bases. J was trimmed by 5 bases and V by 3 bases; bases with no gene match: 5. CDR1 is SGHRS and CDR2 is YFSETQ in the germline V gene. The CDR3 has 14 amino acids. DNA of the CDR3: TGCGCCAGCAGCTCCGGACAGGGGCGGGAGACCCAGTACTTC. Protein: CASSSGQGRETQYF. Combining the CDR3 with reference TRBV5-1 and TRBJ2-5 gives the whole variable domain KAGVTQTPRYLIKTRGQQVTLSCSPISGHRSVSWYQQTPGQGLQFLFEYFSETQRNKGNFPGRFSGRQFSNSRSEMNVSTLELGDSALYLCASSSGQGRETQYFGPGTRLLVL.

This clone was detected only a few times. CDR3 sequence: CASSYGWEQETQYF. CDR3 DNA: TGTGCCAGCAGTTACGGGTGGGAGCAAGAGACCCAGTACTTC. The chain employs TRBV6-5 and TRBJ2-5; possible D gene TRBD2, 5 bases. Per the germline V gene, CDR1 is MNHEY and CDR2 is SVGAGI. Deletions cut 2 bases from V and 2 bases from J, with 9 bases between. This CDR3 is 14 amino acids long.

A few counts support this clone. The genes are TRBV21-1 and TRBJ2-7; the table gives TRBD1 as D, unverified against the DNA. TRBV21-1 is designated a pseudogene. This CDR3 is 14 amino acids long. CDR3 nucleotides: TGTGCCAGCAGCAAAGTGCCAGGCAGCTCCGAGCAGTACTTC. Translating it yields CASSKVPGSSEQYF.

In this sample, this clone turned up a few times. The V gene is TRBV6-6, the J gene TRBJ2-7, with D unclear. V gave up 2 bases and J gave up 4 bases, with 9 bases separating them. The CDR3 loop spans 13 amino acids. Germline V gene lookup returns CDR1 MNHNY and CDR2 SVGAGI (reference sequence). The CDR3 coding sequence is TGTGCCAGCAGTTACGGGCAGCTTTACGAGCAGTACTTC. This translates into CASSYGQLYEQYF.

There are a few counts of this clone. This chain connects TRBV4-1 to TRBJ2-1, with D unresolved. This CDR3 is 17 amino acids long. CDR1 and CDR2 (germline): MGHRA, YSYEKL. Trimming removed 1 base at V and 1 base at J, with 14 bases between. The CDR3 protein is CASSQVGGGSSYNEQFF. The CDR3 DNA is TGCGCCAGCAGCCAAGTAGGTGGCGGTAGTTCCTACAATGAGCAGTTCTTC.

There are a few counts of this clone. The V gene is TRBV9, the J gene TRBJ2-3; 7 nucleotides line up with TRBD1. CDR3 length equals 16 residues. Germline V lookup: CDR1 SGDLS, CDR2 YYNGEE. Trimming at V came to 4 bases and at J to 0 bases, leaving 8 bases not matched to a gene. Written as DNA, the CDR3 is TGTGCCAGCAGCAAAGGGGGCCAAACTAGCACAGATACGCAGTATTTT. Translated, it gives CASSKGGQTSTDTQYF.

The J gene is TRBJ2-2, the V gene TRBV7-2; D remains ambiguous. CDR1 is SGHTA and CDR2 is FQGNSA in the germline V gene. V shed 2 bases and J shed 2 bases, with 9 bases lying between them. CDR3 length equals 15 residues. In nucleotides, the CDR3 is TGTGCCAGCAGCTTAAGCCTGATAAACACCGGGGAGCTGTTTTTT. Translation: CASSLSLINTGELFF.

The table lists this clone with many counts. This chain links TRBV30 with TRBJ2-7, with TRBD1 matching over 7 bases. V dropped 4 bases and J dropped 8; count of bases not matched to a gene: 11. The germline V gene has CDR1 GTSNPN and CDR2 SVGIG (reference sequence). The CDR3 has 13 residues. CDR3 sequence reads: CAWTPGTDLQQYF. The CDR3 DNA sequence: TGTGCCTGGACTCCCGGGACAGACTTACAGCAGTACTTC.

This clone has only a few counts. The chain recombines TRBV23-1 with TRBJ1-1; D gene uncertain. TRBV23-1 is classed as an ORF, of uncertain function. The CDR3 spans 18 residues. V lost 0 bases and J lost 5, with 22 bases in between. As DNA, the CDR3 is TGCGCCAGCAGTCAATCGGATTGTGGTATGGTGAGGAGGACTGAAGCTTTCTTT. Amino acids: CASSQSDCGMVRRTEAFF.

The CDR3 is CASSFLAGGPADTQYF. The CDR3 nucleotides are TGCGCCAGCAGCTTCCTAGCGGGAGGGCCCGCAGATACGCAGTATTTT. The chain couples TRBV5-1 to TRBJ2-3, with 12 bases lining up with TRBD2. In germline, CDR1 is SGHRS, CDR2 YFSETQ. This CDR3 has 16 amino acids. V shed 2 bases and J 4 bases; nucleotides not matched to a gene: 5.

The chain carries TRBV7-9 and TRBJ1-1; 9 positions match TRBD1. The CDR3 is 14 residues long. V lost 0 bases, J lost 6 bases, and 2 bases stayed unmatched. Germline-derived CDR1 and CDR2 are SEHNR and FQNEAQ (reference sequence). The chain's CDR3 is CASSLARQGAEAFF. CDR3 DNA sequence: TGTGCCAGCAGCTTAGCCCGACAGGGGGCTGAAGCTTTCTTT.

The chain joins TRBV5-1 to TRBJ1-6, with TRBD1 identical over 10 bases. The CDR3 loop spans 15 amino acids. Germline trimming cut 4 bases from V and 8 bases from J; bases unmatched to any gene: 6. Germline values: CDR1 SGHRS, CDR2 YFSETQ. The CDR3, as DNA: TGCGCCAGCAGCGCTCGACAGGGGGCGGATTCACCCCTCCACTTT. Amino acids: CASSARQGADSPLHF. Full variable domain (outside the CDR3, taken from reference TRBV5-1 and TRBJ1-6): KAGVTQTPRYLIKTRGQQVTLSCSPISGHRSVSWYQQTPGQGLQFLFEYFSETQRNKGNFPGRFSGRQFSNSRSEMNVSTLELGDSALYLCASSARQGADSPLHFGNGTRLTVT.

This clone was observed many times. The V call is TRBV9, the J call TRBJ2-5; perhaps TRBD2 as D (6 bases). Trimming stripped 4 bases from V and 5 bases from J, with 15 bases between. The CDR3 runs 14 residues. CDR1 is SGDLS, CDR2 YYNGEE, per germline. CDR3 DNA: TGTGCCAGCAGCCCCGGGACTCTCAGGGAGACCCAGTACTTC. It yields the protein CASSPGTLRETQYF.

This clone was observed a handful of times. V and J are TRBV7-2 and TRBJ2-1; TRBD2 matches at 8 bases. The germline gives CDR1 SGHTA, CDR2 FQGNSA. The length of the CDR3 is 17 residues. With 2 bases clipped from V and 4 bases from J, the junction kept 10 bases outside the gene matches. This chain's CDR3 is CASSLQAGGPPYNEQFF. CDR3 coding DNA: TGTGCCAGCAGCTTACAGGCGGGGGGTCCCCCTTACAATGAGCAGTTCTTC.

The rearrangement links TRBV14 to TRBJ1-1; no clear D gene. Germline-derived CDR1 and CDR2 are SGHDN and FVKESK. There are 14 residues in the CDR3. V lost 2 bases and J 4 bases, leaving 11 bases between the germline ends. CDR3 amino acids: CASSQTPGSTEAFF. Written as DNA, the CDR3 is TGTGCCAGCAGCCAAACTCCCGGGTCCACTGAAGCTTTCTTT. Drawing the rest from reference TRBV14 and TRBJ1-1, the complete variable domain is EAGVTQFPSHSVIEKGQTVTLRCDPISGHDNLYWYRRVMGKEIKFLLHFVKESKQDESGMPNNRFLAERTGGTYSTLKVQPAELEDSGVYFCASSQTPGSTEAFFGQGTRLTVV.

The rearrangement uses TRBV7-2 and TRBJ2-1; 7 bases fit TRBD2. J lost 9 bases, V lost 3 bases, and 14 bases had no gene match. Germline CDR1 SGHTA, CDR2 FQGNSA. CDR3 length equals 16 residues. Here the CDR3 reads CASSLGDTAGEREQFF. CDR3 nucleotide sequence: TGTGCCAGCAGCTTGGGGGATACGGCGGGAGAACGTGAGCAGTTCTTC. Full variable domain (rest looked up from reference TRBV7-2 and TRBJ2-1): GAGVSQSPSNKVTEKGKDVELRCDPISGHTALYWYRQSLGQGLEFLIYFQGNSAPDKSGLPSDRFSAERTGGSVSTLTIQRTQQEDSAVYLCASSLGDTAGEREQFFGPGTRLTVL.

This clone was recorded a few times. J is TRBJ2-7 and V is TRBV6-5; D is possibly TRBD2 (6 bases). The CDR3 length is 15 residues. The ends were cut back, 5 bases at V and 1 base at J, with 15 bases in the middle. The germline gives CDR1 MNHEY, CDR2 SVGAGI. The CDR3: CASSHDPGTSYEQYF. For the CDR3, the DNA is TGTGCCAGCAGTCATGACCCCGGGACTTCCTACGAGCAGTACTTC.

The rearrangement uses TRBV18 and TRBJ2-2; D gene ambiguous. CDR1 and CDR2 (germline): KGHSH, LQKENI. Trimming took 5 bases from V and 3 from J, leaving 7 bases between them. This CDR3 spans 13 amino acids. DNA for the CDR3: TGTGCCAGCTCAACGGCGGACACCGGGGAGCTGTTTTTT. It yields the protein CASSTADTGELFF.

This chain connects TRBV11-2 to TRBJ1-1; D remains unclear. CDR3 length: 13 residues. Trimming left V 3 bases short and J 7 bases short, with 12 bases between. Germline V gene sequence: CDR1 SGHAT, CDR2 FQNNGV. The CDR3 coding sequence is TGTGCCAGCAGCTTTGGCGGATTCTTTGAAGCTTTCTTT. Amino acid sequence: CASSFGGFFEAFF. The full variable domain, with the rest looked up from reference TRBV11-2 and TRBJ1-1, is EAGVAQSPRYKIIEKRQSVAFWCNPISGHATLYWYQQILGQGPKLLIQFQNNGVVDDSQLPKDRFSAERLKGVDSTLKIQPAKLEDSAVYLCASSFGGFFEAFFGQGTRLTVV.

The chain joins TRBV30 to TRBJ2-2, with TRBD2 matching 11 bases. With V trimmed by 7 bases and J by 0 bases, 1 base remained unmatched. Germline CDR1 is GTSNPN and CDR2 is SVGIG (reference sequence). The CDR3 consists of 14 residues. Here the CDR3 DNA reads TGTGCCTCGACTAGCGGGGCGAACACCGGGGAGCTGTTTTTT. It yields the protein CASTSGANTGELFF.

The V and J genes are TRBV6-6 and TRBJ2-1; 15 nucleotides match TRBD2. The germline CDR1 and CDR2 sequences are MNHNY and SVGAGI (reference sequence). This CDR3 is built from 16 residues. Germline trimming cut 7 bases from V and 4 bases from J; bases unmatched to any gene: 5. The CDR3 here is CASNRGLAGGYNEQFF. The CDR3 nucleotides read TGTGCCAGCAATAGGGGACTAGCGGGAGGTTACAATGAGCAGTTCTTC.

The chain couples TRBV28 to TRBJ1-2, with D possibly being TRBD1 (6 bases). This CDR3 has 12 amino acids. CDR1 MDHEN and CDR2 SYDVKM come from the germline V gene. The CDR3 DNA sequence: TGTGCGGTTTCTAGGACAGACTATGGCTACACCTTC. This gives the protein CAVSRTDYGYTF.